One sample yielded the 26 T cell receptor beta chains listed below, sequenced in a study of blood T cell repertoires in COVID-19. Measured with immunoSEQ multiplex PCR; TCRdb has only the in-frame clones, and not every one. The sample has some 180,000 clones, around 90% seen once. Material: peripheral blood. The origin of the receptors is a man aged 45-65 years who had recovered from COVID-19.

J is TRBJ1-6 and V is TRBV30, with TRBD1 identical over 8 bases. Germline V gene lookup returns CDR1 GTSNPN and CDR2 SVGIG (reference sequence). The CDR3 totals 13 residues. With 6 bases clipped from V and 7 bases from J, the junction kept 5 bases outside the gene matches. The CDR3 protein is CACDRGRNSPLHF. Written as DNA, the CDR3 is TGTGCCTGTGACAGGGGAAGGAATTCACCCCTCCACTTT.

V is TRBV19 and J is TRBJ2-5, with a tentative D call TRBD1 (6 bases). V was clipped by 5 bases and J by 5 bases, with 18 bases between them. The germline CDR1 and CDR2 sequences are LNHDA and SQIVND (reference sequence). CDR3 length equals 15 residues. CDR3 loop: CASSVQGAIRETQYF. CDR3 nucleotides: TGTGCCAGTAGTGTACAGGGAGCTATCAGGGAGACCCAGTACTTC. Full variable domain (missing parts from reference TRBV19 and TRBJ2-5): DGGITQSPKYLFRKEGQNVTLSCEQNLNHDAMYWYRQDPGQGLRLIYYSQIVNDFQKGDIAEGYSVSREKKESFPLTVTSAQKNPTAFYLCASSVQGAIRETQYFGPGTRLLVL.

The rearrangement links TRBV30 to TRBJ2-3; 8 nucleotides match TRBD2. The CDR3 loop spans 15 amino acids. V lost 0 bases and J lost 2; bases outside the gene matches: 4. Germline loops: CDR1 GTSNPN, CDR2 SVGIG (reference sequence). The CDR3 bases are TGTGCCTGGAGTGTAGAGCGGGGGTCCACAGATACGCAGTATTTT. Its translation: CAWSVERGSTDTQYF.

The CDR3 region has the DNA TGTGCCAGCAGCGTAGCAGGAGCGGGCACCGGGGAGCTGTTTTTT. Encoded protein: CASSVAGAGTGELFF. The gene calls are TRBV9 and TRBJ2-2, with D tentatively TRBD2 (6 bases). Germline V gives CDR1 SGDLS, CDR2 YYNGEE. V lost 0 bases and J 4 bases, leaving 10 bases between the germline ends. The CDR3 covers 15 residues. The whole variable domain, filled in from reference TRBV9 and TRBJ2-2, reads DSGVTQTPKHLITATGQRVTLRCSPRSGDLSVYWYQQSLDQGLQFLIQYYNGEERAKGNILERFSAQQFPDLHSELNLSSLELGDSALYFCASSVAGAGTGELFFGEGSRLTVL.

J is TRBJ1-1 and V is TRBV5-1; no clear D gene. V lost 2 bases and J 3 bases, leaving 8 bases between the germline ends. Germline CDR1 and CDR2: SGHRS and YFSETQ. This CDR3 comprises 13 residues. CDR3 in amino acids: CASSLLSDTEAFF. Written as DNA, the CDR3 is TGCGCCAGCAGCTTACTGTCCGACACTGAAGCTTTCTTT.

The rearrangement links TRBV9 to TRBJ2-1; 7 nucleotides line up with TRBD2. Per germline, CDR1 SGDLS and CDR2 YYNGEE. This CDR3 comprises 12 residues. Trimming removed 6 bases from V and 6 bases from J; junction bases left unmatched: 3. The CDR3, as DNA: TGTGCCAGCAATCCGGGGGGCAATGAGCAGTTCTTC. Translation: CASNPGGNEQFF. Combining the CDR3 with reference TRBV9 and TRBJ2-1 gives the whole variable domain DSGVTQTPKHLITATGQRVTLRCSPRSGDLSVYWYQQSLDQGLQFLIQYYNGEERAKGNILERFSAQQFPDLHSELNLSSLELGDSALYFCASNPGGNEQFFGPGTRLTVL.

This clone occurred a few times. The J gene is TRBJ2-3, the V gene TRBV19; D not resolved. Germline V gives CDR1 LNHDA, CDR2 SQIVND (reference sequence). The CDR3 spans 15 residues. V was shortened by 6 bases and J by 1 base, with 14 bases between the two germline ends. CDR3 loop: CASSAQTSRTDTQYF. In DNA, the CDR3 is TGTGCCAGTAGCGCCCAGACTTCCCGCACAGATACGCAGTATTTT.

This chain connects TRBV11-2 to TRBJ2-5; D unresolved. From germline, CDR1 is SGHAT and CDR2 FQNNGV. Trimming removed 5 bases at V and 1 base at J, with 14 bases between. This CDR3 is built from 15 residues. The CDR3 DNA follows: TGTGCCAGCAGCCCCCAAAGACTGGGCCAAGAGACCCAGTACTTC. Protein: CASSPQRLGQETQYF. The entire variable domain, with the rest obtained from reference TRBV11-2 and TRBJ2-5, is as follows: EAGVAQSPRYKIIEKRQSVAFWCNPISGHATLYWYQQILGQGPKLLIQFQNNGVVDDSQLPKDRFSAERLKGVDSTLKIQPAKLEDSAVYLCASSPQRLGQETQYFGPGTRLLVL.

The rearrangement uses TRBV18 and TRBJ2-7; the D is unclear. Trimming took 2 bases from V and 3 from J, leaving 8 bases between them. CDR1 is KGHSH, CDR2 LQKENI, per germline. CDR3 size: 13 residues. CDR3 sequence (DNA): TGTGCCAGCTCACCAACGCACGGCTACGAGCAGTACTTC. Its protein is CASSPTHGYEQYF.

This chain uses TRBV5-6 with TRBJ1-2, with D hard to call. CDR1 and CDR2 (germline): SGHDT, YYEEEE. The CDR3 spans 12 residues. The V gene lost 4 bases and the J gene lost 5 bases, with 9 bases spanning the gap. CDR3 DNA: TGTGCCAGCAGCCTAAACGATTATGGCTACACCTTC. Translated, it gives CASSLNDYGYTF.

In DNA form, the CDR3 reads TGCGCCAGCAGAAAAGGCTTGGGACAGCCACCCTACGAGCAGTACTTC. This encodes CASRKGLGQPPYEQYF. V is TRBV10-2 and J is TRBJ2-7; 7 bases match TRBD1. Germline assignment: CDR1 WSHSY and CDR2 SAAADI. J gave up 2 bases and V 6 bases, and 13 bases lay outside the gene matches. The CDR3 totals 16 residues.

This chain connects TRBV5-1 to TRBJ1-2, with D possibly being TRBD1 (6 bases). V lost 3 bases, J lost 2 bases, and 11 bases lay in between. This CDR3 comprises 14 residues. Per the germline V gene, CDR1 is SGHRS and CDR2 is YFSETQ. The CDR3 region is CASSSWGPNYGYTF. The CDR3, as DNA: TGCGCCAGCAGCTCTTGGGGGCCGAACTATGGCTACACCTTC.

This clone was seen only once. The J gene is TRBJ1-2, the V gene TRBV7-2; D uncertain. Germline CDR1 SGHTA, CDR2 FQGNSA. This CDR3 has 14 residues. V lost 2 bases and J 2 bases, leaving 9 bases between the germline ends. DNA of the CDR3: TGTGCCAGCAGCTTAACCGGAGGGAACTATGGCTACACCTTC. Protein: CASSLTGGNYGYTF.

This chain joins TRBV11-2 and TRBJ2-7; 9 positions match TRBD2. The junction had 5 bases not matched to a gene; V was cut back by 5 bases and J by 0 bases. The CDR3 contains 15 residues. In germline, CDR1 is SGHAT, CDR2 FQNNGV. The CDR3 DNA is TGTGCCAGCAGCCCCGGTAGCGGGAGCTCCTACGAGCAGTACTTC. Its translation is CASSPGSGSSYEQYF.

This clone was observed a single time. The chain uses TRBV19 and TRBJ2-2; no clear D. The CDR3 sequence is 15 residues long. Trimming cost V 7 bases and J 2 bases, with 14 bases left between them. Germline CDR1 is LNHDA and CDR2 is SQIVND (reference sequence). In DNA, the CDR3 is TGTGCCAGTACCCGAGGTGGGTCAAACACCGGGGAGCTGTTTTTT. It specifies CASTRGGSNTGELFF.

The V gene is TRBV7-9, the J gene TRBJ2-7; no clear D. CDR1 and CDR2 from the germline V gene are SEHNR and FQNEAQ (reference sequence). This CDR3 contains 16 residues. Trimming shortened V by 5 bases and J by 0 bases, and 17 bases separated the two germline ends. The CDR3 sequence is CASSVTPQSFSYEQYF. The CDR3 DNA is TGTGCCAGCAGCGTCACCCCGCAGTCCTTCTCCTACGAGCAGTACTTC.

This clone has just a few counts. Other DNA sequences of this sample code for an identical CDR3. The chain carries TRBV12-3 or TRBV12-4 and TRBJ1-2; no clear D. CDR3 length: 13 amino acids. Trimming stripped 2 bases from V and 4 bases from J, with 8 bases between. This chain's CDR3 is CASSLSSGYGYTF. The CDR3 bases are TGTGCCAGCAGTTTATCTTCCGGCTATGGCTACACCTTC.

The gene calls are TRBV7-2 and TRBJ1-3; 8 positions agree with TRBD1. The J segment lost 0 bases and the V segment lost 6 bases, leaving 4 bases of the junction unmatched. The germline V gene encodes CDR1 SGHTA and CDR2 FQGNSA. CDR3 length equals 15 residues. DNA for the CDR3: TGTGCCAGCAGTCGCGGGACAGGCTCTGGAAACACCATATATTTT. Translating it yields CASSRGTGSGNTIYF.

The chain uses TRBV6-6 and TRBJ2-7; TRBD2 matches 7 bases. The germline V gene has CDR1 MNHNY and CDR2 SVGAGI (reference sequence). V was clipped by 2 bases and J by 5 bases; unmatched bases: 3. This CDR3 spans 13 amino acids. The CDR3 nucleotides read TGTGCCAGCAGTTACGCGGGGAGGGACGAGCAGTACTTC. Its protein product is CASSYAGRDEQYF.

This chain connects TRBV7-8 to TRBJ2-7; possible D gene TRBD1, 6 bases. Trimming removed 1 base from V and 3 bases from J, with 10 bases in between. CDR1 and CDR2 from the germline V gene are SGHVS and FQNEAQ. This CDR3 region has 14 residues. The CDR3 region is CASSLGQADYEQYF. Written as DNA, the CDR3 is TGTGCCAGCAGCTTAGGACAGGCAGACTACGAGCAGTACTTC.

The gene calls are TRBV5-1 and TRBJ2-3, with 13 bases aligning to TRBD2. The germline V gene encodes CDR1 SGHRS and CDR2 YFSETQ. The CDR3 runs to 17 residues. Unmatched junction bases numbered 7, after V lost 4 bases and J lost 2 bases. CDR3 sequence reads: CASSGGTSGEHTDTQYF. The CDR3 region has the DNA TGCGCCAGCAGCGGCGGGACTAGCGGGGAACACACAGATACGCAGTATTTT.

The CDR3 sequence is CASSLGFLGGDSPLHF. CDR3 DNA sequence: TGTGCCAGCAGTTTAGGATTCCTAGGCGGGGATTCACCCCTCCACTTT. The chain has TRBV27 and TRBJ1-6; D gene uncertain. Trimming cost V 2 bases and J 8 bases, with 16 bases left between them. Germline V gene data show CDR1 as MNHEY and CDR2 as SMNVEV (reference sequence). The CDR3 has 16 amino acids.

J is TRBJ2-7 and V is TRBV27, with 8 bases identical to TRBD1. In germline, CDR1 is MNHEY, CDR2 SMNVEV (reference sequence). V shed 8 bases and J 6 bases; nucleotides not matched to a gene: 12. CDR3 length: 14 residues. CDR3 in DNA: TGTGCCAGCCTCCGGACAGGGTGGTCCCGCGAGCAGTACTTC. Translation: CASLRTGWSREQYF.

The chain employs TRBV13 and TRBJ2-7, with TRBD2 identical over 14 bases. The germline gives CDR1 PRHDT, CDR2 FYEKMQ (reference sequence). The CDR3 runs to 19 residues. J was trimmed by 4 bases and V by 2 bases; bases with no gene match: 13. The DNA of the CDR3 is TGTGCCAGCAGCTTATATGGGAACCCCGGGACTAGCGGGAGATACGAGCAGTACTTC. Translation gives CASSLYGNPGTSGRYEQYF. The variable domain in full, completed from reference TRBV13 and TRBJ2-7, reads AAGVIQSPRHLIKEKRETATLKCYPIPRHDTVYWYQQGPGQDPQFLISFYEKMQSDKGSIPDRFSAQQFSDYHSELNMSSLELGDSALYFCASSLYGNPGTSGRYEQYFGPGTRLTVT.

This chain links TRBV19 with TRBJ1-1, with 8 bases that match TRBD1. The germline gives CDR1 LNHDA, CDR2 SQIVND (reference sequence). The length of the CDR3 is 16 residues. Germline trimming cut 5 bases from V and 5 bases from J; bases unmatched to any gene: 13. The CDR3 bases are TGTGCCAGTAGTCTACCAACGGCAGGGGGCTTAACTGAAGCTTTCTTT. Translation: CASSLPTAGGLTEAFF.

This chain links TRBV19 with TRBJ1-1; weak D call: TRBD1 (6 bases). The V gene's germline CDR1 is LNHDA and CDR2 SQIVND (reference sequence). The length of the CDR3 is 14 residues. Trimming removed 3 bases from V and 0 bases from J, with 8 bases in between. CDR3 DNA sequence: TGTGCCAGTAGTATCGAGGGGGTGAACACTGAAGCTTTCTTT. It translates to CASSIEGVNTEAFF.